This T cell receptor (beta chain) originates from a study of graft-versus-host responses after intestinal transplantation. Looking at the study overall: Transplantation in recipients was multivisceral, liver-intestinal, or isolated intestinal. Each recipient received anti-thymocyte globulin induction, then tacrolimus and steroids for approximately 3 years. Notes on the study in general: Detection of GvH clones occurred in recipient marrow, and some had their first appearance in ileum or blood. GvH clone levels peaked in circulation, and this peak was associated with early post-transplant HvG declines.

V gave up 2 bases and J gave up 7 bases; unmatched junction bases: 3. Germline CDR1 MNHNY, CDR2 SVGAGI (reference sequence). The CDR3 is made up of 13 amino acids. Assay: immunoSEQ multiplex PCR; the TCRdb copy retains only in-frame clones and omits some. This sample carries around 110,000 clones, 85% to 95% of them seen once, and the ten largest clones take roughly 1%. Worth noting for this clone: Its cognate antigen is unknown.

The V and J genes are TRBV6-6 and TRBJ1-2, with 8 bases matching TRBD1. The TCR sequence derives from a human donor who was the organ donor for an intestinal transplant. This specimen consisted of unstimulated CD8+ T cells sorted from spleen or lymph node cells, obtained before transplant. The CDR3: CASSYGQGVGYTF. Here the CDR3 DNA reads TGTGCCAGCAGTTACGGACAGGGAGTTGGCTACACCTTC.